These T cell receptor beta chains were read from a single sample in a study of T cells in Graves' hyperthyroidism and ophthalmopathy. TCRdb recomputed calls from the multiplex PCR reads with MiXCR, one row per CDR3 protein. The data hold just under 750,000 distinct CDR3 sequences, with roughly a third observed a single time. Sequencing input: blood. These receptors were collected from a woman between 40 and 50 years old with Graves' hyperthyroidism. Both conserved end residues are part of each CDR3. The D gene is left open where the match is weak. For some rows the clone size is stated as once, few or many, or as a class when expanded; others skip it.

TRBJ1-4 TRBD1 TRBV7-8 NA CASSLFWTGENEKLFF TGTGCCAGCAGCTTATTCTGGACAGGGGAAAATGAAAAACTGTTTTTT
TRBJ2-7 NA TRBV7-2 few CASSLDSHPGSYEQYF TGTGCCAGCAGCTTAGATTCTCACCCGGGGTCCTACGAGCAGTACTTC
TRBJ2-7 TRBD2 TRBV10-3 many CAISDTGTSGWGRYEQYF TGTGCCATCAGTGACACGGGGACTAGCGGTTGGGGGCGATACGAGCAGTACTTC
TRBJ2-5 NA TRBV27 few CASSSRSYQETQYF TGTGCCAGCAGTTCCCGGAGTTACCAAGAGACCCAGTACTTC
TRBJ1-6 NA TRBV9 many CASSVDDGSLTSPLHF TGTGCCAGCAGCGTAGACGACGGTAGTTTAACTTCACCCCTCCACTTT
TRBJ1-1 NA TRBV27 NA CASNRAQGWGTEAFF TGTGCCAGCAATAGGGCGCAGGGGTGGGGCACTGAAGCTTTCTTT
TRBJ2-7 NA TRBV7-2 many CASSNSEWEQYF TGTGCCAGCAGCAACTCGGAGTGGGAGCAGTACTTC
TRBJ2-7 NA TRBV20-1 NA CSARGLFPGEQYF TGCAGTGCTAGAGGCCTCTTCCCGGGTGAGCAGTACTTC
TRBJ2-5 TRBD2 TRBV20-1 many CSAREAGGPWETQYF TGCAGTGCTAGAGAAGCGGGAGGGCCTTGGGAGACCCAGTACTTC
TRBJ2-7 NA TRBV19 NA CASAPYRGVFSYNEQYF TGTGCCAGTGCTCCTTACCGAGGGGTGTTCTCCTACAATGAGCAGTACTTC
TRBJ2-7 TRBD1 TRBV19 many CASRLDRGYEQYF TGTGCCAGTAGGTTGGACAGGGGCTACGAGCAGTACTTC
TRBJ1-6 NA TRBV6-1 NA CASSQDNRVRSPLHF TGTGCCAGCAGCCAAGATAACAGGGTTCGGTCACCCCTCCACTTT
TRBJ1-1 NA TRBV28 NA CATALGGEAFF TGTGCCACTGCCCTGGGGGGAGAAGCTTTCTTT
TRBJ2-2 NA TRBV19 NA CASSMPGVGTGELFF TGTGCCAGTAGTATGCCTGGGGTGGGCACCGGGGAGCTGTTTTTT
TRBJ2-7 NA TRBV20-1 few CSASFSSYGAPYEQYF TGCAGTGCTAGTTTCTCCTCCTATGGGGCCCCCTACGAGCAGTACTTC
TRBJ1-5 TRBD1 TRBV7-2 NA CASSFGQVISNQPQHF TGTGCCAGCAGTTTTGGACAGGTCATTAGCAATCAGCCCCAGCATTTT
TRBJ1-5 NA TRBV2 many CASSYRDYSNQPQHF TGTGCCAGCAGTTACAGAGACTATAGCAATCAGCCCCAGCATTTT
TRBJ1-5 NA TRBV12-3/TRBV12-4 many CASSFEGRAQHF TGTGCCAGCAGTTTCGAGGGCAGGGCCCAGCATTTT
TRBJ1-2 TRBD1 TRBV2 few CASSSQGQDYGYTF TGTGCCAGCAGTTCACAGGGGCAGGACTATGGCTACACCTTC
TRBJ1-5 NA TRBV20-1 many CSASPVRNQPQHF TGCAGTGCTAGTCCAGTCAGGAATCAGCCCCAGCATTTT
TRBJ2-7 TRBD1 TRBV7-6 few CASSPPPGQGDYEQYF TGTGCCAGCAGCCCTCCCCCGGGACAGGGGGACTACGAGCAGTACTTC
TRBJ2-1 TRBD2 TRBV20-1 NA CSASGLAGDNEQFF TGCAGTGCCAGCGGGCTAGCGGGAGACAATGAGCAGTTCTTC
TRBJ2-2 NA TRBV7-2 many CASSSRDGTNTGELFF TGTGCCAGCAGCTCCAGGGACGGAACGAACACCGGGGAGCTGTTTTTT
TRBJ2-7 NA TRBV29-1 many CSVADRKNLFYEQYF TGCAGCGTCGCCGACAGGAAAAACCTATTCTACGAGCAGTACTTC
TRBJ2-2 NA TRBV12-3/TRBV12-4 few CAIGAGTGELFF TGTGCCATCGGGGCCGGCACCGGGGAGCTGTTTTTT
TRBJ1-4 TRBD1 TRBV29-1 many CSGRGTGNNEKLFF TGCAGCGGTCGTGGGACAGGGAATAATGAAAAACTGTTTTTT
TRBJ2-7 NA TRBV4-1 NA CASSQRSSYGQYF TGCGCCAGCAGCCAAAGAAGCTCCTACGGGCAGTACTTC